A selection of T cell receptor beta chains follows, all from one sample in a study of CD8 T cells in Susac syndrome. MiXCR, applied by TCRdb to the immunoSEQ multiplex PCR reads, yields one record per CDR3 protein. There are some 250,000 distinct CDR3 sequences in the sample; less than 96% occur only once, and approximately 0.094% lies in the top ten. The material sequenced was CD4+ T cells from PBMCs. The receptors were gathered from a human donor with Susac syndrome. Both conserved end residues are part of each CDR3.

>TRBV20-1|TRBJ1-2
CSASPSNYGYTF
>TRBV3-1|TRBJ2-5
CASTTQTGSQETQYF
>TRBV18|TRBJ2-7
CASSPGVGSYEQYF
>TRBV4-2|TRBJ1-2
CASSPGTGVNYGYTF
>TRBV30|TRBJ1-5
CAWSGRTGNQPQHF
>TRBV9|TRBJ2-1
CASSVGPNGRNEQFF
>TRBV7-2|TRBJ1-5
CASSSRGGLLSNQPQHF
>TRBV20-1|TRBJ1-5
CSAREVSHSNQPQHF
>TRBV7-3|TRBJ1-2
CASSSTGTSDYGYTF
>TRBV30|TRBJ1-1
CASLTCDRDSSRFEDTEAFF
>TRBV7-3|TRBJ2-1
CASSYPGLSYNEQFF
>TRBV15|TRBJ2-5
CATSSGLAGETQYF
>TRBV9|TRBJ2-1
CASSPGGGPRDEQFF
>TRBV30|TRBJ1-1
CAWSRTGSEAFF
>TRBV18|TRBJ1-1
CASSPSTGNTEAFF
>TRBV11-2|TRBJ1-1
CASSLDRQLREAFF
>TRBV6-6|TRBJ2-5
CASSSSGTSLEETQYF
>TRBV29-1|TRBJ2-3
CSGTGTGGTDTQYF
>TRBV2|TRBJ1-5
CASSDNRGWYQPQHF
>TRBV4-2|TRBJ1-2
CASSLGQNTNYGYTF
>TRBV7-2|TRBJ1-5
CASSHPGTGENQPQHF
>TRBV20-1|TRBJ2-5
CSALLEQETQYF
>TRBV20-1|TRBJ2-7
CSPTPTGTSGSWCYEQYF
>TRBV6-6|TRBJ2-5
CASIRTSGGGQETQYF
>TRBV27|TRBJ2-3
CASSSPGLGRDTQYF
>TRBV28|TRBJ2-7
CASSLAGQASEQYF
>TRBV12-3/TRBV12-4|TRBJ2-1
CASRPGLAASSYNEQFF
>TRBV30|TRBJ1-1
CAWRDRADTEAFF
>TRBV5-1|TRBJ1-1
CASSSGPTGWNTEAFF
>TRBV5-1|TRBJ2-7
CASRFEGTTYEQYF
>TRBV20-1|TRBJ1-4
CSARDLGITNEKLFF
>TRBV9|TRBJ1-3
CASTTGISGNTIYF